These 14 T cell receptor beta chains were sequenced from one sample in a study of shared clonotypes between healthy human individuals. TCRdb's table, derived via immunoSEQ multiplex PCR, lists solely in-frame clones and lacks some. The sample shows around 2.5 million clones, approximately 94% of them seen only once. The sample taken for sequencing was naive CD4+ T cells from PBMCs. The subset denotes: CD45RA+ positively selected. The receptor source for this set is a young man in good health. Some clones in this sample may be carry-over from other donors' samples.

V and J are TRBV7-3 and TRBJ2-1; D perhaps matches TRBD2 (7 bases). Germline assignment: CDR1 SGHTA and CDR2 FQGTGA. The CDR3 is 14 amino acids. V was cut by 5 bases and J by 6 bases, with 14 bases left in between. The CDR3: CASSPGGPLNEQFF. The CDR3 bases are TGTGCCAGCAGCCCCGGGGGGCCCCTCAATGAGCAGTTCTTC.

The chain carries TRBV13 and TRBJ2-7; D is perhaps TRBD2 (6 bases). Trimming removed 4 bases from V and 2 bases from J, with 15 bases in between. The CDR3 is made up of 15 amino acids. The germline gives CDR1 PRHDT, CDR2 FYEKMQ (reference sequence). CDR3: CASSSAGGPTYEQYF. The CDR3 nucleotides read TGTGCCAGCAGCTCCGCCGGGGGACCAACCTACGAGCAGTACTTC.

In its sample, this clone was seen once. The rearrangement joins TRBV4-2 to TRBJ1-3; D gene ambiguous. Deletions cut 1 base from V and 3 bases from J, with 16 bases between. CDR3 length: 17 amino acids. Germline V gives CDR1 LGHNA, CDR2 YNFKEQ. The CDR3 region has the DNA TGTGCCAGCAGCCAAGCTAGGAACAGCGGATATGGAAACACCATATATTTT. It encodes CASSQARNSGYGNTIYF.

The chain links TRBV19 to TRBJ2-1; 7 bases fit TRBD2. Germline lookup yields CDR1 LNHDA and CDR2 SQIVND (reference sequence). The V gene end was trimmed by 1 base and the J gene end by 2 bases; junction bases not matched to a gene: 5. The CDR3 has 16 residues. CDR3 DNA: TGTGCCAGTAGTATAGTCACGGGAGGCGCCTACAATGAGCAGTTCTTC. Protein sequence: CASSIVTGGAYNEQFF. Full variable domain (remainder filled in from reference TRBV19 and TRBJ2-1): DGGITQSPKYLFRKEGQNVTLSCEQNLNHDAMYWYRQDPGQGLRLIYYSQIVNDFQKGDIAEGYSVSREKKESFPLTVTSAQKNPTAFYLCASSIVTGGAYNEQFFGPGTRLTVL.

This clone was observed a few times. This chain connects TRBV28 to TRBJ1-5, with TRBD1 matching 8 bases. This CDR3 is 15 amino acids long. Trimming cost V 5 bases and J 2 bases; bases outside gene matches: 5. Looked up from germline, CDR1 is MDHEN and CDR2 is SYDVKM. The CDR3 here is CASSKAGGGNQPQHF. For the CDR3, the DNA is TGTGCCAGCAGTAAGGCAGGGGGCGGCAATCAGCCCCAGCATTTT.

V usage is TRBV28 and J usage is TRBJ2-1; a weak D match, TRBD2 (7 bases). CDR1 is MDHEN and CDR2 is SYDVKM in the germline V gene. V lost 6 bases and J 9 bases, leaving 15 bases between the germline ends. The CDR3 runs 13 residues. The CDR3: CASRWGASGEQFF. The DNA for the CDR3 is TGTGCCAGCAGATGGGGGGCTAGCGGTGAGCAGTTCTTC.

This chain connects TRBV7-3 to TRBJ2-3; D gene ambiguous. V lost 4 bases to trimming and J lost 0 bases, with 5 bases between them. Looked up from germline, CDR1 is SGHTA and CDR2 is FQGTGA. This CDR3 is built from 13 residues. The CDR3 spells CASSSPSTDTQYF. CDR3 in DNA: TGTGCCAGCAGCTCCCCTAGCACAGATACGCAGTATTTT.

The DNA for the CDR3 is TGTGCCAGCAGTTCACGACTAGCGGGAGTTAGTAATGAGCAGTTCTTC. It specifies CASSSRLAGVSNEQFF. The chain has TRBV27 and TRBJ2-1; 12 positions agree with TRBD2. The CDR3 has 16 residues. J lost 7 bases, V lost 4 bases, and 8 bases had no gene match. Germline CDR1 and CDR2: MNHEY and SMNVEV (reference sequence).

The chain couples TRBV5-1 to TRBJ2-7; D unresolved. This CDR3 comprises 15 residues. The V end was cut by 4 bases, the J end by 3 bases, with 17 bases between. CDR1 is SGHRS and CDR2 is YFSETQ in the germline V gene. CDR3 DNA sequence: TGCGCCAGCAGCCTCGACCCGGGTCCTATCTACGAGCAGTACTTC. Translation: CASSLDPGPIYEQYF.

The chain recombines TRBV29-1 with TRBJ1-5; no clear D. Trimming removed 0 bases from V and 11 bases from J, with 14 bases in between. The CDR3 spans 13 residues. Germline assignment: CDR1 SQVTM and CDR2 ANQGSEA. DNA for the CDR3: TGCAGCGTTGAAGAACCGGCGTTCGGGGCCCAGCATTTT. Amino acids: CSVEEPAFGAQHF.

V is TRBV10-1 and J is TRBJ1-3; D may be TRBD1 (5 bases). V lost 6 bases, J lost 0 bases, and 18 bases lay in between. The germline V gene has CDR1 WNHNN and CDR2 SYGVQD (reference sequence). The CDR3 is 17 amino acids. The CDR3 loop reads CASRVVVREISGNTIYF. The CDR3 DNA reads TGCGCCAGCAGGGTAGTCGTCAGGGAAATCTCTGGAAACACCATATATTTT.

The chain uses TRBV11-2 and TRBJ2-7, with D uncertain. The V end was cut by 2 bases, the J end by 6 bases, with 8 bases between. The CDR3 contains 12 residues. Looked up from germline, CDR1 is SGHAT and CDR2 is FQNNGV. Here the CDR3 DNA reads TGTGCCAGCAGCTTAAGAGGTTTCGAGCAGTACTTC. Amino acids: CASSLRGFEQYF.

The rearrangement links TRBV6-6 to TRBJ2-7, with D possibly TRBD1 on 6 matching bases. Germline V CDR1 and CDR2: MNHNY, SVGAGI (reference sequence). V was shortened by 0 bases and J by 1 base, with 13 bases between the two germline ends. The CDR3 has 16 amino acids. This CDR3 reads CASSYSMDSLSYEQYF. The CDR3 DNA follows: TGTGCCAGCAGTTACTCGATGGACAGCCTTTCCTACGAGCAGTACTTC.

In DNA form, the CDR3 reads TGCGCCAGCAGCGCTGGAATTGACAGGGGTAGAAACACCATATATTTT. It codes for CASSAGIDRGRNTIYF. The genes are TRBV5-1 and TRBJ1-3; 8 bases fit TRBD1. Germline CDR1 SGHRS, CDR2 YFSETQ. The CDR3 is 16 residues long. Germline trimming cut 4 bases from V and 5 bases from J; bases unmatched to any gene: 11.